These T cell receptor beta chains were read from a single sample in a study of OX40 agonist ivuxolimab in advanced cancers. Profiled with immunoSEQ multiplex PCR; TCRdb holds only in-frame clones, not every one. In the table there are some 100,000 clones, 94% of which are singletons. This material consisted of CD4+ or CD8+ T cells sorted from blood, taken in a trial of the OX40 agonist ivuxolimab. These receptors originate from an adult with an advanced solid tumor such as melanoma, head and neck, liver or kidney cancer. Both conserved end residues are part of each CDR3. The D gene is left open where the match is weak.

TRBJ2-1	NA	TRBV12-5	TGTGCTAGTGGTTCAGGGAGTACCTACAATGAGCAGTTCTTC	CASGSGSTYNEQFF
TRBJ2-1	TRBD2	TRBV27	TGTGCCAGCAGTTATACTAGCGGGGTCAATGAGCAGTTCTTC	CASSYTSGVNEQFF
TRBJ2-7	NA	TRBV29-1	TGCAGCGTTGAAGGGGTGCAGGACTCATCCTACGAGCAGTACTTC	CSVEGVQDSSYEQYF
TRBJ2-3	NA	TRBV10-2	TGCGCCAGCAGTGAGACGCGGGGAGCAGATACGCAGTATTTT	CASSETRGADTQYF
TRBJ2-3	NA	TRBV2	TGTGCCAGCAGTGAAGCGCTTGACGGGAGTGGGACAGATACGCAGTATTTT	CASSEALDGSGTDTQYF
TRBJ2-7	NA	TRBV19	TGTGCCAGTAGTATAGCCGGGAGAGAGCAGTACTTC	CASSIAGREQYF
TRBJ2-7	TRBD1	TRBV5-6	TGTGCCAGCAGCAGGGGACAGGGACCCTACGAGCAGTACTTC	CASSRGQGPYEQYF
TRBJ2-3	NA	TRBV19	TGTGCCAGTAGTATAAGAGGAGGTAACACAGATACGCAGTATTTT	CASSIRGGNTDTQYF
TRBJ1-1	TRBD1	TRBV11-2	TGTGCCAGCAGCTCAGGGGGCGGATACACGATGAACACTGAAGCTTTCTTT	CASSSGGGYTMNTEAFF
TRBJ2-7	TRBD1	TRBV18	TGTGCCAGCTCACCAGGGACAGGGTCCTACGAGCAGTACTTC	CASSPGTGSYEQYF
TRBJ1-4	NA	TRBV5-6	TGTGCCAGCAGCCAGGGGTATGGGGAAAAACTGTTTTTT	CASSQGYGEKLFF
TRBJ2-1	TRBD2	TRBV9	TGTGCCAGCAGCGTTTTAGCGGGCGAAGACTCCTACAATGAGCAGTTCTTC	CASSVLAGEDSYNEQFF
TRBJ2-1	NA	TRBV28	TGTGCCAGCAGTCCCCTCGGAGGCGATGAGCAGTTCTTC	CASSPLGGDEQFF
TRBJ2-1	NA	TRBV5-8	TGTGCCAGCAGCCCGTGGGAGGGGGGGGAGTTCTTC	CASSPWEGGEFF
TRBJ1-4	TRBD1	TRBV27	TGTGCCAGCAGTTTAAGACAGGGAGATGAAAAACTGTTTTTT	CASSLRQGDEKLFF
TRBJ2-7	TRBD2	TRBV5-8	TGTGCCAGCAGCATAGGGACTAGCGGGAGCTCCTACGAGCAGTACTTC	CASSIGTSGSSYEQYF
TRBJ1-1	NA	TRBV4-3	TGCGCCAGCAGCCAAGATGAGGGAGGGGATACTGAAGCTTTCTTT	CASSQDEGGDTEAFF